This T cell receptor beta chain was found in a study of response to subunit inactivated influenza vaccine. Overall study findings and caveats: It was the authors' suggestion that each seasonal influenza vaccination recruits few new T cells.

The V gene end was trimmed by 3 bases and the J gene end by 6 bases; junction bases not matched to a gene: 11. The CDR3 is 16 residues long. The germline CDR1 and CDR2 sequences are SGHTA and FQGNSA. With respect to this clonotype: Its target is not known.

Using its own MiXCR run on the RT-PCR reads, TCRdb lists one record per CDR3 protein. The sample includes around 580,000 distinct CDR3 sequences, approximately 12% of them seen just once. This sample comprised PBMCs from blood, obtained on the day of vaccination. The genes are TRBV7-2 and TRBJ2-7, with 10 bases fitting TRBD1. The clonotype was recovered from a man aged 50-59 years who received an inactivated influenza vaccine. The CDR3 nucleotides read TGTGCCAGCAGCTTGGAATTCGGGACAGGGGCTCTCGAGCAGTACTTC. Translation: CASSLEFGTGALEQYF.